Below are 6 T cell receptor beta chains sequenced from a single sample in a study of shared clonotypes between healthy human individuals. Repertoires were generated with immunoSEQ multiplex PCR, while TCRdb's copy carries only in-frame clones and drops some. Here the sample spans under 1,900,000 clones, roughly 98.5% being singletons. Sequencing input: naive CD4+ T cells sorted from blood. The subset is: CD45RA+ positively selected. The receptors stem from a man in his thirties or forties in good health.

The chain recombines TRBV28 with TRBJ2-7; 8 bases line up with TRBD2. The junction had 7 bases not matched to a gene; V was cut back by 11 bases and J by 7 bases. Germline V gene sequence: CDR1 MDHEN, CDR2 SYDVKM. This CDR3 is 11 amino acids long. Written as DNA, the CDR3 is TGTGCCTACGGGAGGGGCCGGGAGCAGTACTTC. Its translation is CAYGRGREQYF.

The chain links TRBV5-5 to TRBJ2-7; 9 bases agree with TRBD1. Unmatched junction bases numbered 9, after V lost 2 bases and J lost 3 bases. Germline V CDR1 and CDR2: SGHKS, YYEKEE (reference sequence). The CDR3 has 16 amino acids. The CDR3 region is CASSLLRTGAGYEQYF. The DNA for the CDR3 is TGTGCCAGCAGCTTACTTCGGACAGGGGCAGGCTACGAGCAGTACTTC. The full variable domain, with the rest looked up from reference TRBV5-5 and TRBJ2-7, is DAGVTQSPTHLIKTRGQQVTLRCSPISGHKSVSWYQQVLGQGPQFIFQYYEKEERGRGNFPDRFSARQFPNYSSELNVNALLLGDSALYLCASSLLRTGAGYEQYFGPGTRLTVT.

The chain has TRBV7-3 and TRBJ2-5; D unresolved. V lost 0 bases to trimming and J lost 5 bases, with 13 bases between them. Germline V gene lookup returns CDR1 SGHTA and CDR2 FQGTGA. CDR3 length equals 15 residues. In DNA form, the CDR3 reads TGTGCCAGCAGCTTAACTCCTAGTCATGGGGAGACCCAGTACTTC. This encodes CASSLTPSHGETQYF. Full variable domain (remainder filled in from reference TRBV7-3 and TRBJ2-5): GAGVSQTPSNKVTEKGKYVELRCDPISGHTALYWYRQSLGQGPEFLIYFQGTGAADDSGLPNDRFFAVRPEGSVSTLKIQRTERGDSAVYLCASSLTPSHGETQYFGPGTRLLVL.

The chain combines TRBV28 with TRBJ2-7; perhaps TRBD1 as D (5 bases). The V gene's germline CDR1 is MDHEN and CDR2 SYDVKM. V was shortened by 2 bases and J by 3 bases, with 17 bases between the two germline ends. The length of the CDR3 is 16 residues. CDR3 loop: CASSLILLQGDYEQYF. The DNA of the CDR3 is TGTGCCAGCAGTTTAATTCTTCTGCAGGGCGACTACGAGCAGTACTTC. Looking up the rest from reference TRBV28 and TRBJ2-7 gives the full variable domain: DVKVTQSSRYLVKRTGEKVFLECVQDMDHENMFWYRQDPGLGLRLIYFSYDVKMKEKGDIPEGYSVSREKKERFSLILESASTNQTSMYLCASSLILLQGDYEQYFGPGTRLTVT.

The gene calls are TRBV14 and TRBJ2-3; 8 nucleotides align to TRBD2. The CDR3 has 15 residues. V shed 7 bases, J shed 4 bases, and the junction held 10 bases outside the gene matches. Looked up from germline, CDR1 is SGHDN and CDR2 is FVKESK. The CDR3 DNA reads TGTGCCAGCACCTCCGGGACTAGTCTCGCAGATACGCAGTATTTT. Its translation is CASTSGTSLADTQYF.

This clone showed up just once. J is TRBJ2-7 and V is TRBV29-1; D gene ambiguous. This CDR3 spans 15 amino acids. V was cut by 4 bases and J by 0 bases, with 16 bases left in between. Germline V gene data show CDR1 as SQVTM and CDR2 as ANQGSEA. The CDR3 protein is CSVGERPSSSYEQYF. The CDR3 DNA reads TGCAGCGTTGGAGAAAGGCCCTCAAGCTCCTACGAGCAGTACTTC.